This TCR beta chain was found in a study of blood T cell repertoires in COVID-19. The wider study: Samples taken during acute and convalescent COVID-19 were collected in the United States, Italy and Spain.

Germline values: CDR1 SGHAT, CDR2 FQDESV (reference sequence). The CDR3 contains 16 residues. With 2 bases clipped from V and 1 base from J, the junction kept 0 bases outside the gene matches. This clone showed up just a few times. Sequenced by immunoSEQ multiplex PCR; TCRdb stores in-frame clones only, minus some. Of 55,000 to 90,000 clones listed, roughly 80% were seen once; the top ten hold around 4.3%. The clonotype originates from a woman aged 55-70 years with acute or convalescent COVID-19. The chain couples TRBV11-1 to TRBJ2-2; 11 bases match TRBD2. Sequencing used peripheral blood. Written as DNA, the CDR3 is TGTGCCAGCAGCTTACTAGCGGGGGGGAACACCGGGGAGCTGTTTTTT. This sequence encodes CASSLLAGGNTGELFF. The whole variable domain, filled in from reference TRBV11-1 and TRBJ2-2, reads EAEVAQSPRYKITEKSQAVAFWCDPISGHATLYWYRQILGQGPELLVQFQDESVVDDSQLPKDRFSAERLKGVDSTLKIQPAELGDSAMYLCASSLLAGGNTGELFFGEGSRLTVL.